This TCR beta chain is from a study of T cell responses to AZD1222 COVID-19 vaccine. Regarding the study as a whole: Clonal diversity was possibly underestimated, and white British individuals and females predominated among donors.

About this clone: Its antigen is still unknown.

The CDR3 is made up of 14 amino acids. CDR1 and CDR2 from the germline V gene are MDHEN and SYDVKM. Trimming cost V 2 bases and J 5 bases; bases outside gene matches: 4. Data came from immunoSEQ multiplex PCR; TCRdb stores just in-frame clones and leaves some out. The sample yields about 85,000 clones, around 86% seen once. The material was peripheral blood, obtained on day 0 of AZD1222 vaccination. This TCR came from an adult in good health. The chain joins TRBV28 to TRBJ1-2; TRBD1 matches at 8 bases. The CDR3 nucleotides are TGTGCCAGCAGTTTACCCACAGGGGGATATGGCTACACCTTC. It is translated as CASSLPTGGYGYTF.